The rows below give T cell receptor beta chains drawn from one sample of a study of cytomegalovirus exposure and HLA in healthy donors. Method: immunoSEQ multiplex PCR; TCRdb's copy keeps in-frame clones and lacks some. The table lists 150,000 to 200,000 clones, about 77% of them singletons. The sequenced sample was PBMCs. The source is a woman aged 40 to 50 in good health and CMV-seropositive. Each CDR3 is given with its conserved first and last residue. The D gene is left open where the match is weak. Size values are once, few and many counts, or a class for expanded clones, and some rows have none.

cdr3_nt cdr3_aa d_call clone_size j_call v_call
TGTGCCAGCAGCCAGGGGACGGGGGGGCCCCAGACCCAGTACTTC CASSQGTGGPQTQYF TRBD2 - TRBJ2-5 TRBV5-5
TGTGCCAGCAGTGAAGCGCGGTATCAAACAGGGAGAAAACTGTTTTTT CASSEARYQTGRKLFF - - TRBJ1-4 TRBV6-1
TGTGCCAGCAGTGTCCGGACAGGGACGCAGAACGAGCAGTACTTC CASSVRTGTQNEQYF TRBD1 - TRBJ2-7 TRBV27
TGCGCCAGCAGTTCAACGTCTAGCGGCCTGCACGAGCAGTACTTC CASSSTSSGLHEQYF TRBD2 - TRBJ2-7 TRBV5-1
TGTGCCTGGAGTAGTCGGAGGGACACTGAAGCTTTCTTT CAWSSRRDTEAFF - - TRBJ1-1 TRBV30
TGTGCCACTCTCCCCTGGGACAGGGGAAACAGTGAAGCTTTCTTT CATLPWDRGNSEAFF TRBD1 - TRBJ1-1 TRBV6-6
TGTGCCTGGAGTGGTTTCAGTGAGGGAGAAGCTTTCTTT CAWSGFSEGEAFF - - TRBJ1-1 TRBV30
TGTGCCAGCAGCTGGGGACAGGGGATCGGGGGCTACACCTTC CASSWGQGIGGYTF TRBD1 - TRBJ1-2 TRBV5-8
TGTGCCAGCAGCTCGACAGAGAGTCACGAGCAGTACTTC CASSSTESHEQYF - - TRBJ2-7 TRBV5-4
TGTGCCAGCAGCACTGGGACTAGCAATCTTCCGGGCAATGAGCAGTTCTTC CASSTGTSNLPGNEQFF TRBD2 - TRBJ2-1 TRBV5-4
TGTGCCAGCATCGCACCCAGGGGGGCAGGAGACTATGGCTACACCTTC CASIAPRGAGDYGYTF TRBD1 - TRBJ1-2 TRBV5-6
TGTGCCAGCAGTTCCGGACAGGGAGATCAGCCCCAGCATTTT CASSSGQGDQPQHF TRBD1 - TRBJ1-5 TRBV28
TGTGCCAGCAGCTTAGAGGCTAGCGGGGGGCCGTACCAAGAGACCCAGTACTTC CASSLEASGGPYQETQYF TRBD2 - TRBJ2-5 TRBV7-2
TGCGCCAGCAGTGGCAGGGAAGGGGCAGATACGCAGTATTTT CASSGREGADTQYF - - TRBJ2-3 TRBV10-1
TGTGCCATCAGTGAGGGGGCCAGAGGTACTGAAGCTTTCTTT CAISEGARGTEAFF - - TRBJ1-1 TRBV10-3
TGTGCCAGTAGTAAGACTAGCGGGAGGACAGATACGCAGTATTTT CASSKTSGRTDTQYF TRBD2 - TRBJ2-3 TRBV19
TGTGCCAGCAGGGCGATGGACAGCCCGTCTGGGGGCTACACCTTC CASRAMDSPSGGYTF - - TRBJ1-2 TRBV6-1
TGTGCCAGCAGCTTGGCCAACAGGGGGCTTGGCTACACCTTC CASSLANRGLGYTF TRBD1 - TRBJ1-2 TRBV5-6
TGTGCCTGGAGTTACCCGCGATTCCCGCCCGCGGACTACACCTTC CAWSYPRFPPADYTF - - TRBJ1-2 TRBV30
TGTGCCAGCAGCGTAGCTTGGGGCGGTTCGAACACCGGGGAGCTGTTTTTT CASSVAWGGSNTGELFF - - TRBJ2-2 TRBV9
TGTGCCAGCAGCTTACGGGTGAGCACAGATACGCAGTATTTT CASSLRVSTDTQYF - - TRBJ2-3 TRBV7-9
TGTGCCAGCACCCCGCGGAGGGGGCCCAGCTCCTATAATTCACCCCTCCACTTT CASTPRRGPSSYNSPLHF TRBD1 - TRBJ1-6 TRBV27
TGTGCCACCAGCCGGGACAGGGGAACCTACGAGCAGTACTTC CATSRDRGTYEQYF TRBD1 - TRBJ2-7 TRBV15
TGTGCCAGCAGTGACCAGTCGAGACAGGGGGCCTACGAGCAGTACTTC CASSDQSRQGAYEQYF TRBD1 - TRBJ2-7 TRBV25-1
TGCAGCGTTGAAGGTGGGACATATGGGACTGAAGCTTTCTTT CSVEGGTYGTEAFF - once TRBJ1-1 TRBV29-1
TGTGCCAGTAGTATAGGCAGGGGGCTGCCCTACGAGCAGTACTTC CASSIGRGLPYEQYF TRBD1 - TRBJ2-7 TRBV19
TGTGCCACCAGCAGAGATATGGCGCAGGGGGCCTACGAGCAGTACTTC CATSRDMAQGAYEQYF TRBD1 - TRBJ2-7 TRBV15
TGCGCCAGCAGCCCGCAGGCCGACTACAATGAGCAGTTCTTC CASSPQADYNEQFF - - TRBJ2-1 TRBV5-1
TGTGCCAGCAGCCTAACCCTAGCGGGAGGTCCTGTAAATGAGCAGTTCTTC CASSLTLAGGPVNEQFF TRBD2 - TRBJ2-1 TRBV7-9
TGTGCCAGCCTAAAACAGGATAGATACGAGCAGTACTTC CASLKQDRYEQYF - few TRBJ2-7 TRBV5-4
TGTGCCAGCCGACCCACGAGGGATATGAACACTGAAGCTTTCTTT CASRPTRDMNTEAFF - - TRBJ1-1 TRBV7-2
TGTGCCAGCAGCTTGGAGGGGACACGGAACACTGAAGCTTTCTTT CASSLEGTRNTEAFF - - TRBJ1-1 TRBV5-4
TGTGCCAGCAGTGATCATAAAGCGGGAGGGCCGGAGACCCAGTACTTC CASSDHKAGGPETQYF TRBD2 - TRBJ2-5 TRBV2
TGTGCCAGCAGTCCGACAGGGGTCGGCGGGGAGCTGTTTTTT CASSPTGVGGELFF TRBD1 - TRBJ2-2 TRBV6-5